This record concerns one T cell receptor beta chain sequence. The data were obtained in a study of blood T cell repertoires in COVID-19. Study in general: Acute-phase and convalescent COVID-19 samples originated in the United States, Italy and Spain. PBMCs, B-cell-depleted T cells, or T cells provided the cDNA or gDNA that made up the material.

The authors' processing: It was from reference gene primer amplification that nucleated cell counts were estimated. The method was immunoSEQ multiplex PCR; TCRdb's version includes in-frame clones alone and lacks a portion of them. V and J calls and clone size are given by that table; D and trimming were obtained from the DNA. The repertoire has a few hundred thousand clones, about nine tenths of them found once; the top ten carry less than 4.5%. The length of the CDR3 is 16 residues. Trimming cost V 5 bases and J 7 bases; bases outside gene matches: 12. Germline assignment: CDR1 SNHLY and CDR2 FYNNEI.

The chain uses TRBV2 and TRBJ2-1, with 9 bases matching TRBD2. The receptor was isolated from a man aged 50 to 60 with acute or convalescent COVID-19. Sequencing was done on a sample of peripheral blood. In DNA form, the CDR3 reads TGTGCCAGCAGTCCCGTTCTAGCGGGGAAAGGGAATGAGCAGTTCTTC. This encodes CASSPVLAGKGNEQFF.